Shown below are 23 T cell receptor beta chains from a single sample sequenced in a study of blood T cells in healthy people across ages. Next came a second PCR, run for about 6 to 11 cycles, which used a sample-barcoded 5' primer along with a J-beta primer mix. Each CDR3 protein is one row after TCRdb ran MiXCR on the 5' RACE reads. The data contain approximately 830,000 distinct CDR3 sequences, 60% to 80% of them seen just once; the ten biggest clones take up roughly 26%. The sample comprised blood. Receptors originate from a man aged 25 to 45 in good health.

The V gene is TRBV5-6, the J gene TRBJ2-5; 8 positions match TRBD2. The CDR3 is made up of 14 amino acids. The V gene's germline CDR1 is SGHDT and CDR2 YYEEEE. With 4 bases clipped from V and 1 base from J, the junction kept 3 bases outside the gene matches. In nucleotides, the CDR3 is TGTGCCAGCAGCATTGGACTAGCCCAAGAGACCCAGTACTTC. The encoded protein is CASSIGLAQETQYF.

This sequence joins TRBV27 and TRBJ2-7; possibly TRBD1 or TRBD2 for D (5 bases each). CDR3 length: 15 residues. CDR1 is MNHEY and CDR2 is SMNVEV in the germline V gene (reference sequence). V was trimmed by 2 bases and J by 1 base, leaving 12 bases between them. DNA for the CDR3: TGTGCCAGCAGTTTAGAGGGGCCCTTGTCCTACGAGCAGTACTTC. Translated, it gives CASSLEGPLSYEQYF.

The rearrangement uses TRBV7-9 and TRBJ1-1; a possible D gene is TRBD1 (5 bases). Germline CDR1 is SEHNR and CDR2 is FQNEAQ (reference sequence). The ends were cut back, 3 bases at V and 4 bases at J, with 9 bases in the middle. The CDR3 sequence is 13 residues long. The CDR3 DNA sequence: TGTGCCAGCAGCTTTTATAGGGGCACTGAAGCTTTCTTT. As protein: CASSFYRGTEAFF.

CDR3 nucleotides: TGTGCCAGCAGTTTCGTCCCGTCTAACTATGGCTACACCTTC. It codes for CASSFVPSNYGYTF. This chain links TRBV12-3 or TRBV12-4 with TRBJ1-2; D gene uncertain. This CDR3 is 14 amino acids long. V was trimmed by 3 bases and J by 0 bases, leaving 8 bases between them.

This clonotype was counted once. This chain links TRBV12-3 or TRBV12-4 with TRBJ1-1; D call uncertain. V was cut by 7 bases and J by 8 bases, with 20 bases left in between. This CDR3 is built from 14 residues. The CDR3 DNA is TGTGCCAGCAACTCTGACACCAAAATTCGCGAAGCTTTCTTT. This sequence encodes CASNSDTKIREAFF.

The J gene is TRBJ2-6, the V gene TRBV10-3, with D possibly being TRBD2 (6 bases). This CDR3 is 16 amino acids long. Germline values: CDR1 ENHRY, CDR2 SYGVKD. Trimming shortened V by 8 bases and J by 4 bases, and 18 bases separated the two germline ends. The CDR3 DNA reads TGTGCCATCGCAAAGGACGGGGGAATCGGGGCCAACGTCCTGACTTTC. Amino acid sequence: CAIAKDGGIGANVLTF.

This rearrangement joins TRBV29-1 to TRBJ2-6, with D tentatively TRBD2 (6 bases). Trimming removed 6 bases from V and 6 bases from J, with 15 bases in between. The CDR3 is made up of 14 amino acids. CDR1 and CDR2 (germline): SQVTM, ANQGSEA. For the CDR3, the DNA is TGCAGCGTCAGTTCCGGGACTGAGGCCAACGTCCTGACTTTC. As protein: CSVSSGTEANVLTF.

The V and J genes are TRBV29-1 and TRBJ2-3; D is possibly TRBD1 (6 bases). V was shortened by 7 bases and J by 3 bases, with 23 bases between the two germline ends. CDR3 length: 16 residues. The germline CDR1 and CDR2 sequences are SQVTM and ANQGSEA. CDR3 sequence reads: CSGVQGHPSRTDTQYF. DNA for the CDR3: TGCAGCGGGGTACAGGGACATCCCAGTCGAACAGATACGCAGTATTTT.

The sample holds a few counts of this clonotype. The chain links TRBV5-1 to TRBJ2-3; D remains ambiguous. The germline CDR1 and CDR2 sequences are SGHRS and YFSETQ. CDR3 length equals 12 residues. Trimming shortened V by 2 bases and J by 11 bases, and 12 bases separated the two germline ends. This chain's CDR3 is CASSLGPPEQYF. In DNA form, the CDR3 reads TGCGCCAGCAGCTTAGGACCTCCGGAGCAGTATTTT.

This clonotype was observed at least ten times. The rearrangement joins TRBV7-9 to TRBJ1-5; D unresolved. The CDR3 extends over 16 amino acids. Germline V gives CDR1 SEHNR, CDR2 FQNEAQ (reference sequence). V was trimmed by 1 base and J by 0 bases, leaving 10 bases between them. The CDR3 DNA follows: TGTGCCAGCAGCTTAGAAGGGCCGGGTAGCAATCAGCCCCAGCATTTT. Residues: CASSLEGPGSNQPQHF.

The CDR3 nucleotides read TGCAGTGCTAGAGTTAGGGGGCGCCCCTCACCCCTCCACTTT. The encoded protein is CSARVRGRPSPLHF. The chain combines TRBV20-1 with TRBJ1-6; 7 bases fit TRBD1. The V gene end was trimmed by 1 base and the J gene end by 10 bases; junction bases not matched to a gene: 7. Germline assignment: CDR1 DFQATT and CDR2 SNEGSKA (reference sequence). The CDR3 length is 14 residues.

The chain uses TRBV6-2 or TRBV6-3 and TRBJ2-1; D might be TRBD1 (6 bases). The CDR3 spans 16 residues. V was pared by 5 bases and J by 3 bases, with 17 bases between. Germline V CDR1 and CDR2: MNHEY, SVGEGT. CDR3: CASSITRGPYYNEQFF. The CDR3 coding sequence is TGTGCCAGCAGTATCACCAGGGGACCTTACTACAATGAGCAGTTCTTC.

This clonotype has only a few counts. The V and J genes are TRBV6-2 or TRBV6-3 and TRBJ1-5, with unresolved D. CDR3 size: 15 residues. Trimming shortened V by 4 bases and J by 4 bases, and 14 bases separated the two germline ends. The germline gives CDR1 MNHEY, CDR2 SVGEGT. The CDR3 DNA is TGTGCCAGCAGTTCCGCCCTGGGCCTTAATCAGCCCCAGCATTTT. This sequence encodes CASSSALGLNQPQHF.

The chain has TRBV12-3 or TRBV12-4 and TRBJ2-5; 7 nucleotides agree with TRBD1. The CDR3 runs 12 residues. For the CDR3, the DNA is TGTGCAGGGGGCAGCGAAATGGGGGAGCAGTACTTC. Residues: CAGGSEMGEQYF.

This clonotype was counted a single time. This sequence joins TRBV7-2 and TRBJ2-3; 8 bases fit TRBD1. Germline CDR1 and CDR2: SGHTA and FQGNSA. J was trimmed by 2 bases and V by 4 bases; bases with no gene match: 11. The CDR3 extends over 17 amino acids. The CDR3 spells CASSYTPGTGSTDTQYF. Here the CDR3 DNA reads TGTGCCAGCAGCTACACCCCCGGGACAGGTTCCACAGATACGCAGTATTTT.

CDR3 DNA sequence: TGCAGCGTTGAAAGGGACAGGGAGAAGACCCAGTACTTC. Protein: CSVERDREKTQYF. V usage is TRBV29-1 and J usage is TRBJ2-5; TRBD1 aligns across 9 bases. V shed 2 bases, J shed 6 bases, and the junction held 4 bases outside the gene matches. Germline CDR1 reads SQVTM; CDR2 reads ANQGSEA. This CDR3 region has 13 residues.

This chain uses TRBV28 with TRBJ2-7, with 9 bases that match TRBD1. Germline V gives CDR1 MDHEN, CDR2 SYDVKM. The ends lost 5 bases at V and 4 bases at J; junction bases unmatched: 12. The CDR3 extends over 16 amino acids. CDR3 sequence: CASSLQPGTGRYEQYF. In nucleotides, the CDR3 is TGTGCCAGCAGTCTCCAACCCGGGACAGGGAGGTACGAGCAGTACTTC.

This clonotype was seen a single time. The chain joins TRBV2 to TRBJ2-1, with 12 positions matching TRBD2. The CDR3 loop spans 16 amino acids. The J segment lost 6 bases and the V segment lost 4 bases, leaving 7 bases of the junction unmatched. The V gene's germline CDR1 is SNHLY and CDR2 FYNNEI. Here the CDR3 DNA reads TGTGCCAGCAGTGGGCGACTAGCGGGGGCCTTCAATGAGCAGTTCTTC. Protein: CASSGRLAGAFNEQFF.

This clonotype was seen only a few times. The chain employs TRBV6-5 and TRBJ2-5, with 7 bases lining up with TRBD2. The V and J ends lost 2 bases and 1 base, in that order; junction bases with no gene match: 4. Germline CDR1 is MNHEY and CDR2 is SVGAGI. The CDR3 contains 15 residues. The CDR3 DNA reads TGTGCCAGCAGTTACCTCGGGGAGGGCCAAGAGACCCAGTACTTC. It specifies CASSYLGEGQETQYF.

The rearrangement joins TRBV6-5 to TRBJ2-1; D might be TRBD1 (6 bases). The last part of the DNA fits TRBJ2-7 better; the J call may be wrong. CDR1 and CDR2 (germline): MNHEY, SVGAGI. The CDR3 contains 13 residues. CDR3 sequence: CASGRTGSYEQYF. CDR3 sequence (DNA): TGTGCCAGCGGCCGAACAGGGTCCTACGAGCAGTACTTC.

The chain carries TRBV14 and TRBJ2-6; no reliable D call. Germline loops: CDR1 SGHDN, CDR2 FVKESK. The CDR3 loop spans 12 amino acids. V was pared by 5 bases and J by 6 bases, with 5 bases between. This chain's CDR3 is CASSSPANVLTF. The CDR3 coding sequence is TGTGCCAGCAGCAGCCCGGCCAACGTCCTGACTTTC.

This clonotype was detected a few times. The rearrangement uses TRBV21-1 and TRBJ2-4; the table calls TRBD1, which could not be checked here. The better agreement between TRBJ2-7 and the DNA end casts doubt on the J call. TRBV21-1 is an annotated pseudogene. The CDR3 runs 14 residues. The CDR3 region is CASSWDTWGYEQYF. In DNA, the CDR3 is TGTGCCAGCAGTTGGGACACATGGGGATACGAGCAGTACTTC.

V usage is TRBV6-1 and J usage is TRBJ2-7, with 7 nucleotides matching TRBD1. Looked up from germline, CDR1 is MNHNS and CDR2 is SASEGT. CDR3 length equals 14 residues. Trimming at V came to 1 base and at J to 2 bases, leaving 2 bases not matched to a gene. The CDR3 nucleotides are TGTGCCAGCAGTGAAGAGACAGGGCCCTACGAGCAGTACTTC. It specifies CASSEETGPYEQYF.